One T cell receptor beta chain is described in this entry. These data belong to a study of blood T cell repertoires in COVID-19. Study-wide background: From the United States, Italy and Spain came samples of acute and convalescent COVID-19.

The data were produced by immunoSEQ multiplex PCR, yet TCRdb's version contains in-frame clones alone and is incomplete. There are about 200,000 clones in the sample; approximately 90% occur only once, and approximately 2.2% lies in the top ten. The TCR sequence derives from a woman younger than 45 who had recovered from COVID-19. Sequenced: PBMCs or T cells enriched from blood (not recorded which).

CDR3 loop: CSVEDWRLEQYF. For the CDR3, the DNA is TGCAGCGTTGAAGATTGGCGGTTGGAGCAGTACTTC. V usage is TRBV29-1 and J usage is TRBJ2-7, with D unclear. Per the germline V gene, CDR1 is SQVTM and CDR2 is ANQGSEA. Trimming stripped 0 bases from V and 7 bases from J, with 10 bases between. This CDR3 has 12 residues.